The 15 T cell receptor beta chains given below trace back to one sample, sequenced in a study of shared T cell receptors in the human thymus. TCRdb's copy holds only in-frame clones and misses some; the assay was immunoSEQ multiplex PCR. The table shows about 380,000 clones, with around 93% occurring only once. The sequenced material came from thymocytes. The receptors here all came from a human donor.

This chain links TRBV2 with TRBJ2-2, with TRBD2 matching 8 bases. CDR1 is SNHLY, CDR2 FYNNEI, per germline. This CDR3 has 15 amino acids. The J segment lost 5 bases and the V segment lost 4 bases, leaving 6 bases of the junction unmatched. The CDR3 loop is CASSASGSLTGELFF. Here the CDR3 DNA reads TGTGCCAGCAGTGCCAGCGGGAGCCTGACCGGGGAGCTGTTTTTT.

This chain connects TRBV28 to TRBJ2-7, with TRBD1 matching 8 bases. The CDR3 runs to 18 residues. The junction had 18 bases not matched to a gene; V was cut back by 5 bases and J by 3 bases. In germline, CDR1 is MDHEN, CDR2 SYDVKM. DNA of the CDR3: TGTGCCAGCAGTACGCGACCTACTTCAGGGGACAGGAACTACGAGCAGTACTTC. Amino acid sequence: CASSTRPTSGDRNYEQYF.

The chain links TRBV10-3 to TRBJ2-3; D possibly matches TRBD1 or TRBD2 (5 bases each). Germline V gene sequence: CDR1 ENHRY, CDR2 SYGVKD. The CDR3 extends over 18 amino acids. Trimming removed 3 bases at V and 1 base at J, with 20 bases between. The CDR3 spells CAISEWVVGALGTDTQYF. CDR3 in DNA: TGTGCCATCAGTGAATGGGTCGTCGGGGCCCTGGGCACAGATACGCAGTATTTT.

This chain uses TRBV27 with TRBJ2-3, with D hard to call. Germline V CDR1 and CDR2: MNHEY, SMNVEV (reference sequence). V lost 2 bases, J lost 0 bases, and 15 bases lay in between. The CDR3 contains 17 residues. The CDR3 DNA is TGTGCCAGCAGTTTAACCCTCACGTCCTCTAGCACAGATACGCAGTATTTT. It yields the protein CASSLTLTSSSTDTQYF.

The J gene is TRBJ1-1, the V gene TRBV30; D gene uncertain. Germline V gene sequence: CDR1 GTSNPN, CDR2 SVGIG (reference sequence). V lost 0 bases to trimming and J lost 3 bases, with 11 bases between them. CDR3 length: 14 amino acids. The CDR3 DNA reads TGTGCCTGGAGTGTTTCTTGGATTTACACTGAAGCTTTCTTT. This encodes CAWSVSWIYTEAFF.

The CDR3 region has the DNA TGCGCCAGCAGCCAAGAGCTCGGGGGCAAGAGCACAGATACGCAGTATTTT. Translation: CASSQELGGKSTDTQYF. This chain links TRBV4-1 with TRBJ2-3; D is possibly TRBD1 or TRBD2 (6 bases each). Between the trimmed V and J ends, which lost 0 bases and 0 bases, there was a span of 13 bases. This CDR3 contains 17 residues. Germline values: CDR1 MGHRA, CDR2 YSYEKL.

This chain connects TRBV7-2 to TRBJ2-5, with D unclear. Germline CDR1 reads SGHTA; CDR2 reads FQGNSA. Trimming shortened V by 2 bases and J by 2 bases, and 6 bases separated the two germline ends. CDR3 length equals 13 residues. The CDR3 loop reads CASSLNAQETQYF. DNA for the CDR3: TGTGCCAGCAGCTTAAACGCTCAAGAGACCCAGTACTTC.

This rearrangement joins TRBV2 to TRBJ2-7; 9 bases map to TRBD2. Per germline, CDR1 SNHLY and CDR2 FYNNEI. The length of the CDR3 is 14 residues. V shed 3 bases, J shed 5 bases, and the junction held 5 bases outside the gene matches. The CDR3 reads CASSEREGWDEQYF. Here the CDR3 DNA reads TGTGCCAGCAGTGAGCGGGAGGGCTGGGACGAGCAGTACTTC.

The V gene is TRBV28, the J gene TRBJ2-7; TRBD2 agrees at 7 bases. The CDR3 length is 14 residues. From germline, CDR1 is MDHEN and CDR2 SYDVKM. The J segment lost 6 bases and the V segment lost 6 bases, leaving 11 bases of the junction unmatched. The CDR3 DNA reads as TGTGCCAGCAGCACTAGCGCACACATGGGCGAGCAGTACTTC. Protein: CASSTSAHMGEQYF.

The V call is TRBV27, the J call TRBJ2-1, with 9 positions matching TRBD1. Germline CDR1 and CDR2: MNHEY and SMNVEV (reference sequence). This CDR3 has 14 amino acids. V lost 6 bases to trimming and J lost 8 bases; unmatched junction nucleotides: 8. Written as DNA, the CDR3 is TGTGCCAGCAGAGGGACAGGGTGGGCGGATGAGCAGTTCTTC. Protein sequence: CASRGTGWADEQFF.

The rearrangement uses TRBV29-1 and TRBJ2-7; D may match TRBD1 or TRBD2 (6 bases each). Germline CDR1 is SQVTM and CDR2 is ANQGSEA. The CDR3 has 12 residues. The V and J ends lost 7 bases and 5 bases respectively, with 15 bases between them. CDR3 in DNA: TGCAGCGGGGGAGGCAGGGGCCACGAGCAGTACTTC. Protein sequence: CSGGGRGHEQYF.

The chain joins TRBV5-5 to TRBJ1-5; unclear D gene. The CDR3 has 16 amino acids. The germline V gene has CDR1 SGHKS and CDR2 YYEKEE (reference sequence). The germline V and J ends were trimmed by 0 bases and 2 bases, with 12 bases remaining between them. In DNA form, the CDR3 reads TGTGCCAGCAGCTTGGGTGGGCAGTTGGGCAATCAGCCCCAGCATTTT. Encoded protein: CASSLGGQLGNQPQHF.

CDR3 nucleotides: TGTGCCAGCAGCGTAAGAACTCGCCAAGAGACCCAGTACTTC. This encodes CASSVRTRQETQYF. V usage is TRBV7-2 and J usage is TRBJ2-5; D remains unclear. This CDR3 is built from 14 residues. Trimming stripped 5 bases from V and 1 base from J, with 11 bases between. The germline gives CDR1 SGHTA, CDR2 FQGNSA.

The gene calls are TRBV28 and TRBJ2-5; no definite D call. The CDR3 extends over 10 amino acids. Germline loops: CDR1 MDHEN, CDR2 SYDVKM. Trimming took 6 bases from V and 9 from J, leaving 8 bases between them. Here the CDR3 reads CASSHRAQYF. CDR3 sequence (DNA): TGTGCCAGCAGCCACCGAGCCCAGTACTTC.

The rearrangement links TRBV6-6 to TRBJ1-1; no clear D. CDR3 size: 12 residues. Per germline, CDR1 MNHNY and CDR2 SVGAGI (reference sequence). Trimming removed 7 bases at V and 7 bases at J, with 13 bases between. The CDR3 sequence: CASTRRRIEAFF. The CDR3 nucleotides read TGTGCCAGCACCCGTCGACGGATTGAAGCTTTCTTT.